Given below is one T cell receptor (beta chain) in context. There is no known antigen for this receptor. Per-base qualities were not stored, and no clone one base away is much larger. The data belong to a study of blood T cell repertoires in COVID-19 (dated by TCRdb to the early 2020s). As for the study more broadly: The collaborator samples originated in the United States, Italy and Spain and spanned the acute and convalescent phases of COVID-19. HLA class I and class II types, where available, came from metadata supplied by the sample provider rather than from assay-based typing. Deeply sampled blood TCRbeta repertoires from subjects exposed to, actively infected with, or recovered from COVID-19 were included in the dataset. The repertoires were released in a freely available public database meant as a resource for research on the immune response to SARS-CoV-2. The samples were drawn from two sources: the first 160 participants of the ongoing ImmuneRACE study, and 1,000 to 1,500 subjects contributed by 6 global collaborators. Sample metadata almost always included a de-identified subject ID, COVID-19 status, age in years and sex. The material from the prospective study consisted of cDNA or gDNA derived from T cells, B-cell-depleted T cells, or PBMCs. The research as a whole found: The amount of clinical and demographic metadata varied by source and participant and was provided uncurated.

The immunoSEQ Assay, a bias-controlled multiplex PCR, was used to amplify TCRbeta CDR3 regions from genomic DNA. The source study handled its data this way. The number of nucleated cells in each sample was estimated by amplification of reference gene primers within the assay. To quantify the absolute abundance of each unique TCRbeta CDR3 rearrangement, sequence reads were collapsed and filtered. For each sample, productive Simpson clonality was calculated by taking the square root of Simpson's diversity index across productive rearrangements. TCRdb stores this immuneACCESS table with in-frame sequences only. Part of the clones is absent; in the studies checked, under half of the shortfall reflects unresolved V genes, and no reason is known for the rest. That table furnishes V, J and clone size, whereas the DNA furnished D and trimming. Across this sample there are 150,000 to 200,000 clones, with approximately 79% seen only once. Together, the top ten hold about 7.7% of the sample.

At one collaborating source in Seattle, patients were enrolled during active infection and were followed longitudinally through the course of disease. Each collaborating institution followed its own protocols to collect whole blood in K2EDTA tubes. For TCRbeta analysis, collaborator samples were shipped as frozen whole blood, as isolated PBMCs, or as DNA extracted from either sample type. Sequences were obtained from peripheral blood. The receptor was derived from a woman in her 40s with COVID-19, enrolled during active disease.

The DNA sequence is TGTGCCAGCAGTGGTACAGGGGCGTCTGGCTACACCTTC. The encoded protein is CASSGTGASGYTF. The sequence links TRBV9 to TRBJ1-2; 7 bases in the junction line up with TRBD1. CDR1 and CDR2 (SGDLS, YYNGEE) derive from the germline V gene. Spanning cysteine to phenylalanine, the CDR3 consists of 13 amino acids. The read is trimmed to its CDR3 DNA, 39 bases read in frame from base 1. Germline trimming: 5 bases from V, 7 bases from J; junction bases outside gene matches: 8. Reference TRBV9 and TRBJ1-2 genes cover what lies past the CDR3, so the full variable domain is DSGVTQTPKHLITATGQRVTLRCSPRSGDLSVYWYQQSLDQGLQFLIQYYNGEERAKGNILERFSAQQFPDLHSELNLSSLELGDSALYFCASSGTGASGYTFGSGTRLTVV.